This section outlines one T cell receptor (beta chain) sequence together with its context. The authors' processing: By means of reference gene primer amplification, nucleated cell counts were estimated. Method: immunoSEQ multiplex PCR; TCRdb's copy keeps in-frame clones and lacks some. The DNA gave D and trimming, while V, J and clone size come from that table. The sample yields 65,000 to 90,000 clones, roughly 76% seen once. This entry belongs to a study of blood T cell repertoires in COVID-19. The overall study: Samples taken during acute and convalescent COVID-19 were collected in the United States, Italy and Spain. T cells, B-cell-depleted T cells, or PBMCs supplied cDNA or gDNA.

This TCR derives from a man in his 70s with active or convalescent COVID-19. The specimen sequenced was peripheral blood.

CDR3 DNA sequence: TGTGCCACCAGCAGAGATCACTACCAGGGGGCTTGGGAGACCCAGTACTTC. It specifies CATSRDHYQGAWETQYF. The chain employs TRBV15 and TRBJ2-5; 8 bases are shared with TRBD1. The CDR3 runs 17 residues. Trimming took 0 bases from V and 5 from J; bases not matched to a gene: 11. Per germline, CDR1 LNHNV and CDR2 YYDKDF (reference sequence).